This record looks at one TCR beta chain sequence and its context. Antigen unknown. CDR3 length: 13 amino acids. Germline-derived CDR1 and CDR2 are SGDLS and YYNGEE. V was pared by 1 base and J by 9 bases, with 11 bases between. This specimen comes from a study of cytomegalovirus exposure and HLA in healthy donors. Whole-study results and caveats: The majority of TCR sequences were rare, yet some public TCRs appeared in many donors. A link between a missense DCLRE1C variant and TCR beta V- and J-gene trimming emerged from a later analysis. Across all donors, roughly uniform sequencing depth was an assumption of the presence/absence analyses.

Nominally healthy donors provided the samples, though records likely missed some immune exposures. It was with 60 Vbeta and 13 Jbeta primers that the PCR ran. Libraries were prepared by immunoSEQ multiplex PCR; TCRdb keeps only in-frame clonotypes and omits some of them. Among fewer than 200,000 clones listed, about 69% were seen once. The chain combines TRBV9 with TRBJ2-1; TRBD2 is a possible D gene (7 bases). The TCR comes from a human donor in good health. The sample consisted of PBMCs. This CDR3 is CASSVRGAGEQFF. The CDR3 DNA reads as TGTGCCAGCAGCGTACGGGGGGCCGGTGAGCAGTTCTTC.